These 32 T cell receptor beta chains were all obtained from the same sample, sequenced in a study of radiotherapy plus CTLA-4 blockade in lung cancer. Some clones are missing from TCRdb's copy, which holds only in-frame ones; the method was immunoSEQ multiplex PCR. The sample has some 74,000 clones; roughly three quarters are singletons. Sequencing was performed on peripheral blood, taken from a patient treated with radiotherapy plus ipilimumab. The receptors were gathered from a human donor with non-small cell lung cancer who had a complete response to radiotherapy plus ipilimumab.

Remarks on this clone: The junction and the germline gene differ at one end; a read error may be behind it. The V gene is TRBV7-7, the J gene TRBJ2-7; D is possibly TRBD1 or TRBD2 (5 bases each). This CDR3 has 13 residues. Per the germline V gene, CDR1 is SSHAT and CDR2 is FNYEAQ (reference sequence). In DNA, the CDR3 is TGTGCTAGCAGCAGAGGGGTCAACTACGAGCAGTACTTC. Amino acid sequence: CASSRGVNYEQYF.

V gene TRBV4-3 combines with J gene TRBJ2-3; D is ambiguous. Germline V lookup: CDR1 LGHNA, CDR2 YSLEER. This CDR3 spans 13 amino acids. V was clipped by 4 bases and J by 5 bases, with 10 bases between them. The CDR3 protein is CASSLLLGDTQYF. DNA of the CDR3: TGCGCCAGCAGCCTATTACTGGGAGATACGCAGTATTTT.

The CDR3 loop is CASSLGTAYTEAFF. DNA of the CDR3: TGTGCCAGCAGTCTGGGGACAGCCTACACTGAAGCTTTCTTT. This rearrangement joins TRBV28 to TRBJ1-1; 7 nucleotides match TRBD1. The V gene's germline CDR1 is MDHEN and CDR2 SYDVKM. Trimming took 5 bases from V and 3 from J; bases not matched to a gene: 6. The CDR3 loop spans 14 amino acids.

The genes are TRBV2 and TRBJ2-5; maybe TRBD2 (6 bases). The germline V and J ends were trimmed by 6 bases and 5 bases, with 13 bases remaining between them. Germline-derived CDR1 and CDR2 are SNHLY and FYNNEI. The CDR3 has 13 residues. In DNA form, the CDR3 reads TGTGCCAGCAGACGACGGGAGAGGGAGACCCAGTACTTC. It encodes CASRRRERETQYF.

In this sample, this clone turned up a few times. The CDR3 protein is CASSQLGGTGPWGYTF. The CDR3 DNA is TGTGCCAGCAGTCAATTAGGAGGGACAGGGCCATGGGGCTACACCTTC. The chain uses TRBV7-2 and TRBJ1-2; 9 positions agree with TRBD1. The ends lost 6 bases at V and 8 bases at J; junction bases unmatched: 16. The CDR3 has 16 residues. The germline V gene encodes CDR1 SGHTA and CDR2 FQGNSA. The variable domain in full, with the rest retrieved from reference TRBV7-2 and TRBJ1-2, is GAGVSQSPSNKVTEKGKDVELRCDPISGHTALYWYRQSLGQGLEFLIYFQGNSAPDKSGLPSDRFSAERTGGSVSTLTIQRTQQEDSAVYLCASSQLGGTGPWGYTFGSGTRLTVV.

There are a few counts of this clone. V and J are TRBV11-2 and TRBJ2-3; D is undetermined. This CDR3 is built from 17 residues. The germline gives CDR1 SGHAT, CDR2 FQNNGV. The V end was cut by 5 bases, the J end by 4 bases, with 22 bases between. CDR3 sequence: CASSPSTWRNRADTQYF. The CDR3 coding sequence is TGTGCCAGCAGCCCCTCAACCTGGCGGAATCGGGCAGATACGCAGTATTTT.

The chain couples TRBV30 to TRBJ2-7; no firm D call. The CDR3 length is 13 residues. Germline CDR1 reads GTSNPN; CDR2 reads SVGIG (reference sequence). The V and J ends lost 3 bases and 1 base respectively, with 10 bases between them. CDR3 region: CAWRRTGSYEQYF. Written as DNA, the CDR3 is TGTGCCTGGAGGCGGACCGGGTCCTACGAGCAGTACTTC.

This clone was picked up one time. This chain links TRBV27 with TRBJ2-5; D perhaps matches TRBD1 (5 bases). V was trimmed by 5 bases and J by 6 bases, leaving 16 bases between them. Germline assignment: CDR1 MNHEY and CDR2 SMNVEV (reference sequence). This CDR3 has 14 residues. The CDR3 loop reads CASSAGQATKTQYF. CDR3 DNA: TGTGCCAGCAGTGCTGGACAAGCTACGAAGACCCAGTACTTC.

This clone was counted a single time. The gene calls are TRBV27 and TRBJ1-2, with D uncertain. The CDR3 is 13 residues long. Between the trimmed V and J ends, which lost 3 bases and 4 bases, there was a span of 9 bases. Germline CDR1 is MNHEY and CDR2 is SMNVEV (reference sequence). The CDR3 is CASSLSRSYGYTF. In nucleotides, the CDR3 is TGTGCCAGCAGTTTGTCCAGAAGCTATGGCTACACCTTC.

This chain uses TRBV29-1 with TRBJ1-2; D ambiguous. Deletions cut 5 bases from V and 4 bases from J, with 8 bases between. The CDR3 covers 11 residues. Germline V gene lookup returns CDR1 SQVTM and CDR2 ANQGSEA. CDR3 in DNA: TGCAGCGTTTTGGGCAGCTATGGCTACACCTTC. Translating it yields CSVLGSYGYTF. The full variable domain, in which reference TRBV29-1 and TRBJ1-2 provide the parts outside the CDR3, is SAVISQKPSRDICQRGTSLTIQCQVDSQVTMMFWYRQQPGQSLTLIATANQGSEATYESGFVIDKFPISRPNLTFSTLTVSNMSPEDSSIYLCSVLGSYGYTFGSGTRLTVV.

The J gene is TRBJ1-6, the V gene TRBV10-3, with D unclear. The V gene lost 0 bases and the J gene lost 12 bases, with 12 bases spanning the gap. CDR1 and CDR2 from the germline V gene are ENHRY and SYGVKD. The CDR3 is 14 residues long. The CDR3 here is CAISESKRGEPLHF. DNA for the CDR3: TGTGCCATCAGTGAGTCGAAGCGGGGAGAACCCCTCCACTTT.

The chain is built from TRBV25-1 and TRBJ2-3, with 7 bases fitting TRBD2. Per germline, CDR1 MGHDK and CDR2 SYGVNS. The CDR3 consists of 14 residues. Trimming took 7 bases from V and 5 from J; bases not matched to a gene: 9. Here the CDR3 DNA reads TGTGCCAGCACCCCGGGGGGAGTAAGAGATACGCAGTATTTT. Amino acids: CASTPGGVRDTQYF.

The V call is TRBV10-2, the J call TRBJ2-7; the D gene is possibly TRBD1 (6 bases). Germline loops: CDR1 WSHSY, CDR2 SAAADI. Trimming removed 6 bases from V and 1 base from J, with 10 bases in between. This CDR3 has 13 amino acids. The DNA of the CDR3 is TGCGCCAGCAGACAGGGTTCTTCCTACGAGCAGTACGTC. This codes for CASRQGSSYEQYV.

The rearrangement links TRBV7-2 to TRBJ2-3; 11 nucleotides match TRBD2. The ends lost 6 bases at V and 0 bases at J; junction bases unmatched: 5. CDR1 SGHTA and CDR2 FQGNSA come from the germline V gene. The CDR3 spans 16 residues. Here the CDR3 reads CASRLGLAASTDTQYF. Written as DNA, the CDR3 is TGTGCCAGCAGATTGGGACTAGCGGCTAGCACAGATACGCAGTATTTT.

The chain recombines TRBV28 with TRBJ1-3, with TRBD1 identical over 9 bases. The CDR3 contains 15 residues. Losses at the gene ends were 8 bases for V and 6 bases for J; bases not matched to a gene: 11. The germline gives CDR1 MDHEN, CDR2 SYDVKM. The CDR3 here is CASGPQGATKNTIYF. CDR3 nucleotides: TGTGCCAGCGGACCACAGGGGGCAACGAAAAACACCATATATTTT. The full variable domain, with the rest looked up from reference TRBV28 and TRBJ1-3, is DVKVTQSSRYLVKRTGEKVFLECVQDMDHENMFWYRQDPGLGLRLIYFSYDVKMKEKGDIPEGYSVSREKKERFSLILESASTNQTSMYLCASGPQGATKNTIYFGEGSWLTVV.

The V call is TRBV7-2, the J call TRBJ2-7; D is unclear. CDR1 and CDR2 (germline): SGHTA, FQGNSA. CDR3 length: 12 amino acids. Trimming removed 2 bases at V and 3 bases at J, with 5 bases between. In DNA, the CDR3 is TGTGCCAGCAGCTTATCTCTCTACGAGCAGTACTTC. This encodes CASSLSLYEQYF.

The chain has TRBV19 and TRBJ2-2; D is perhaps TRBD2 (5 bases). The germline CDR1 and CDR2 sequences are LNHDA and SQIVND (reference sequence). Trimming took 3 bases from V and 6 from J, leaving 8 bases between them. CDR3 length: 13 residues. The CDR3 protein is CASSIGVPGELFF. Written as DNA, the CDR3 is TGTGCCAGTAGTATCGGGGTGCCCGGGGAGCTGTTTTTT.

The chain is built from TRBV6-5 and TRBJ2-7; TRBD1 might be the D (5 bases). V gave up 6 bases and J gave up 1 base, with 13 bases separating them. Germline V gene lookup returns CDR1 MNHEY and CDR2 SVGAGI. The CDR3 is made up of 14 amino acids. CDR3 in amino acids: CASRGHSESYEQYF. The DNA for the CDR3 is TGTGCCAGCAGAGGACACAGCGAATCCTACGAGCAGTACTTC.

This chain's CDR3 is CASSLGRDYEQYF. CDR3 coding DNA: TGTGCCAGCAGCTTGGGACGGGATTACGAGCAGTACTTC. The V gene is TRBV2, the J gene TRBJ2-7; D may correspond to TRBD1 or TRBD2 (5 bases each). Germline loops: CDR1 SNHLY, CDR2 FYNNEI. The CDR3 consists of 13 residues. Trimming shortened V by 6 bases and J by 4 bases, and 13 bases separated the two germline ends.

The chain recombines TRBV9 with TRBJ2-1; 7 bases match TRBD2. Germline CDR1 and CDR2: SGDLS and YYNGEE. Germline trimming cut 3 bases from V and 8 bases from J; bases unmatched to any gene: 2. The CDR3 consists of 12 residues. The CDR3: CASSARGDEQFF. The CDR3 coding sequence is TGTGCCAGCAGCGCCCGGGGGGATGAGCAGTTCTTC. Combining the CDR3 with reference TRBV9 and TRBJ2-1 gives the whole variable domain DSGVTQTPKHLITATGQRVTLRCSPRSGDLSVYWYQQSLDQGLQFLIQYYNGEERAKGNILERFSAQQFPDLHSELNLSSLELGDSALYFCASSARGDEQFFGPGTRLTVL.

This clone was observed a handful of times. J is TRBJ2-1 and V is TRBV19, with 13 bases aligning to TRBD2. CDR3 length: 16 residues. Germline V gene sequence: CDR1 LNHDA, CDR2 SQIVND (reference sequence). The junction had 8 bases not matched to a gene; V was cut back by 5 bases and J by 7 bases. CDR3 nucleotides: TGTGCCAGTAGTTCGACGACTAGCGGGGGGAGGAATGAGCAGTTCTTC. Its translation: CASSSTTSGGRNEQFF.

The V call is TRBV30, the J call TRBJ1-1, with 7 bases lining up with TRBD1. Trimming removed 6 bases from V and 1 base from J; junction bases left unmatched: 5. The CDR3 consists of 13 residues. The V gene's germline CDR1 is GTSNPN and CDR2 SVGIG (reference sequence). CDR3 sequence reads: CACNRGWNTEAFF. The DNA for the CDR3 is TGTGCCTGCAACAGGGGCTGGAACACTGAAGCTTTCTTT.

This clone was seen a handful of times. CDR3 loop: CASEGSNEQFF. The CDR3 DNA follows: TGTGCCAGCGAGGGGAGCAATGAGCAGTTCTTC. The rearrangement uses TRBV6-5 and TRBJ2-1; D might be TRBD1 or TRBD2, each matching 5 bases. Germline lookup yields CDR1 MNHEY and CDR2 SVGAGI. The CDR3 is 11 amino acids. The V and J ends lost 8 bases and 6 bases respectively, with 8 bases between them.

The chain carries TRBV7-2 and TRBJ1-1; TRBD1 is a possible D gene (5 bases). In germline, CDR1 is SGHTA, CDR2 FQGNSA. Between the trimmed V and J ends, which lost 4 bases and 0 bases, there was a span of 18 bases. The CDR3 runs 17 residues. CDR3 in DNA: TGTGCCAGCAGCTCAGTTCCGGGACGGATATTGAACACTGAAGCTTTCTTT. Amino acid sequence: CASSSVPGRILNTEAFF.

This clone was counted a few times. The chain couples TRBV11-2 to TRBJ2-7; a weak D match, TRBD1 (6 bases). CDR1 and CDR2 (germline): SGHAT, FQNNGV. Trimming left V 2 bases short and J 7 bases short, with 12 bases between. This CDR3 is 13 amino acids long. Here the CDR3 reads CASSLPGAWEQYF. The CDR3 DNA reads TGTGCCAGCAGCTTACCAGGGGCGTGGGAGCAGTACTTC.

This clone occurred a few times. The V and J genes are TRBV19 and TRBJ1-1, with unresolved D. The CDR3 has 13 amino acids. The V and J ends lost 3 bases and 6 bases respectively, with 11 bases between them. Germline loops: CDR1 LNHDA, CDR2 SQIVND (reference sequence). CDR3 loop: CASSIGVEAEAFF. For the CDR3, the DNA is TGTGCCAGTAGTATCGGGGTGGAGGCTGAAGCTTTCTTT. The whole variable domain, filled in from reference TRBV19 and TRBJ1-1, reads DGGITQSPKYLFRKEGQNVTLSCEQNLNHDAMYWYRQDPGQGLRLIYYSQIVNDFQKGDIAEGYSVSREKKESFPLTVTSAQKNPTAFYLCASSIGVEAEAFFGQGTRLTVV.

V and J are TRBV7-2 and TRBJ2-3, with D possibly matching TRBD2 (5 bases). Trimming stripped 1 base from V and 0 bases from J, with 5 bases between. The germline V gene has CDR1 SGHTA and CDR2 FQGNSA. CDR3 length: 14 amino acids. CDR3 region: CASSLGTSTDTQYF. CDR3 coding DNA: TGTGCCAGCAGCTTAGGGACTAGCACAGATACGCAGTATTTT.

CDR3 DNA: TGTGCCAGCAGCATTGCCAGGGACAGGGGAGCTTTCTTT. It encodes CASSIARDRGAFF. The J gene is TRBJ1-1, the V gene TRBV5-4; the match to TRBD1 covers 10 bases. The CDR3 has 13 residues. J was trimmed by 10 bases and V by 4 bases; bases with no gene match: 7. Germline CDR1 reads SGHNT; CDR2 reads YYREEE (reference sequence). The full variable domain, in which reference TRBV5-4 and TRBJ1-1 provide the parts outside the CDR3, is ETGVTQSPTHLIKTRGQQVTLRCSSQSGHNTVSWYQQALGQGPQFIFQYYREEENGRGNFPPRFSGLQFPNYSSELNVNALELDDSALYLCASSIARDRGAFFGQGTRLTVV.

The V call is TRBV27, the J call TRBJ1-2; tentatively, D is TRBD1 (5 bases). The CDR3 has 12 amino acids. Looked up from germline, CDR1 is MNHEY and CDR2 is SMNVEV (reference sequence). Trimming took 2 bases from V and 6 from J, leaving 7 bases between them. This chain's CDR3 is CASSLGGNGYTF. CDR3 DNA sequence: TGTGCCAGCAGTTTAGGGGGGAATGGCTACACCTTC.

The chain couples TRBV5-5 to TRBJ1-1; D possibly corresponds to TRBD1 (6 bases). From germline, CDR1 is SGHKS and CDR2 YYEKEE (reference sequence). The V end was cut by 3 bases, the J end by 1 base, with 10 bases between. This CDR3 is built from 14 residues. The CDR3 is CASSSLDRNTEAFF. The DNA for the CDR3 is TGTGCCAGCAGCTCCCTGGACAGGAACACTGAAGCTTTCTTT.

The V gene is TRBV7-2, the J gene TRBJ2-1; D remains unclear. V dropped 5 bases and J dropped 4 bases, with 9 bases sitting between them. The CDR3 has 13 amino acids. Germline V lookup: CDR1 SGHTA, CDR2 FQGNSA. CDR3 sequence: CASSEDGYNEQFF. In DNA, the CDR3 is TGTGCCAGCAGCGAAGACGGATACAATGAGCAGTTCTTC.

This chain joins TRBV29-1 and TRBJ2-1, with 8 bases lining up with TRBD1. The CDR3 contains 12 residues. Germline CDR1 SQVTM, CDR2 ANQGSEA. After removal of 5 bases from V and 5 bases from J, the junction contained 2 bases not matched to a gene. DNA for the CDR3: TGCAGCGTTTTCAGGGGGCACAATGAGCAGTTCTTC. This codes for CSVFRGHNEQFF.